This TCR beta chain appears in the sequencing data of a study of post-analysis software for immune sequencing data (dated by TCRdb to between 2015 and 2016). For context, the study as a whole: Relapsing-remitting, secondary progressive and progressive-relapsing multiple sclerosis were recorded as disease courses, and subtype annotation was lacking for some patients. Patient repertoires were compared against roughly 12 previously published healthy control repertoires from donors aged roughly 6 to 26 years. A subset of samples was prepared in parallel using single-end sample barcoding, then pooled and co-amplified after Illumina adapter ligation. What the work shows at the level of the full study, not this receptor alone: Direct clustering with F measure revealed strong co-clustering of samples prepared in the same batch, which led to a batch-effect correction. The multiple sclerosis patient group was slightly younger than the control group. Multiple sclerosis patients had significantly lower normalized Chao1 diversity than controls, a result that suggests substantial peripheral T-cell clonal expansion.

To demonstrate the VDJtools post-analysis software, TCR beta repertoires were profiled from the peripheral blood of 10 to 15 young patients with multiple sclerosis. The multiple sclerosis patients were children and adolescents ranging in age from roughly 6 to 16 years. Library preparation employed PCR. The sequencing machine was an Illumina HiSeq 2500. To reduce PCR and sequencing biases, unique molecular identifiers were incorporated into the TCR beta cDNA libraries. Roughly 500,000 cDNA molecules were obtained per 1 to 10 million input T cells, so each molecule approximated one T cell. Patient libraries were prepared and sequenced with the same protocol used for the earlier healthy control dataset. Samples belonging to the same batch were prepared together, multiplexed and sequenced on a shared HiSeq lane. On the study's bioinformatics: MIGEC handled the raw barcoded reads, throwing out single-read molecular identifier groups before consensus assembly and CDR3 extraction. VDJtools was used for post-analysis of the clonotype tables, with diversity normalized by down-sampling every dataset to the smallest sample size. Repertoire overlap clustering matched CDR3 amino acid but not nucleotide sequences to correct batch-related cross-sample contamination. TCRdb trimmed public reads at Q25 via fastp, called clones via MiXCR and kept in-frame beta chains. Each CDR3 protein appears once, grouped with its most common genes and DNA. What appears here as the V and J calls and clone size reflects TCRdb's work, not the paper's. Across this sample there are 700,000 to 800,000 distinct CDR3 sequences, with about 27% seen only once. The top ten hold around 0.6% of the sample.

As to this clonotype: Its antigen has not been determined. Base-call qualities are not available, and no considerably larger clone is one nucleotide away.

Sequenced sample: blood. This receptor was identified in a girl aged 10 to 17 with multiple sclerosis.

The bases read TGTGCCAGCAGCCAAATAAAGAAGGGGCCCCAGCATTTT. This sequence encodes CASSQIKKGPQHF. The receptor chain draws on TRBV3-1 and TRBJ1-5, with no confident D gene call. The germline ends are 11 bases apart after V is trimmed by 2 bases and J by 9 bases. Sequences LGHDT (CDR1) and YNNKEL (CDR2) are obtained from the germline V gene (reference sequence). The cysteine opens and the phenylalanine closes a CDR3 of 13 amino acids. Left in the record is the CDR3 DNA by itself, 39 bases read in frame from the first base.